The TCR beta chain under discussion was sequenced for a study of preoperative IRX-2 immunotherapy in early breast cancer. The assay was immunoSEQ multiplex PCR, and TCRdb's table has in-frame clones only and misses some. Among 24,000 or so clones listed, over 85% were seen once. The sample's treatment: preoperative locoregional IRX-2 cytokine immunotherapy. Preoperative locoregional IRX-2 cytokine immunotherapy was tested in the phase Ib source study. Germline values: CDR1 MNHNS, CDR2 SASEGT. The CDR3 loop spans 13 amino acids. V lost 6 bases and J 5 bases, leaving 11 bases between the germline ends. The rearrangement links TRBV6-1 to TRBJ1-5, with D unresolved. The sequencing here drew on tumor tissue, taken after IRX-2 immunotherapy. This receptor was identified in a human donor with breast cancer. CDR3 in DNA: TGTGCCAGCAGAGGAACAGAGGATCAGCCCCAGCATTTT. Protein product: CASRGTEDQPQHF.